Described below is a single TCR beta chain sequence and its context. Antigen specificity is unknown. The entry originates in a study of CD4 T cells in relation to SARS-CoV-2 and coronaviruses. At the level of the study: Crossreactive spike epitopes shared across donors were mapped to their HLA restriction.

Germline CDR1 and CDR2: SGHRS and YFSETQ. The CDR3 sequence is 16 residues long. V was pared by 4 bases and J by 6 bases, with 21 bases between. Deep TCR-beta sequencing used DNA from uncultured naive and memory CD4+ T cells. Clones were sequenced by immunoSEQ multiplex PCR, and TCRdb holds only the in-frame ones, with some missing. The sample has about 68,000 clones, 85% to 95% seen once. Findings of the study overall: SARS-CoV-2-driven expansion was significantly weaker in crossreactive than monoreactive clones.

The unexposed donors gave CD4+ T cells in about 2010-2019, prior to COVID-19. The receptor was isolated from a human donor in good health. J is TRBJ2-3 and V is TRBV5-1; weak D call: TRBD2 (7 bases). The specimen was naive CD4+ T cells from PBMCs. The subset was: naive CD4+ T cells isolated by negative enrichment. The CDR3 here is CASSQGNEGGPDTQYF. The CDR3 DNA is TGCGCCAGCAGCCAGGGGAATGAGGGAGGGCCGGATACGCAGTATTTT.